These 30 T cell receptor beta chains were all obtained from the same sample, sequenced in a study of cytomegalovirus exposure and HLA in healthy donors. TCRdb keeps only in-frame clones here, not all; method: immunoSEQ multiplex PCR. The sample gives some 68,000 clones, roughly 94% of which show up once; about 1.5% is in the top ten. The material sequenced was PBMCs. These receptors originate from a man in his late teens or twenties in good health and CMV-seropositive.

The chain employs TRBV6-6 and TRBJ1-1, with a weak D call TRBD1 (6 bases). The CDR3 extends over 13 amino acids. Germline assignment: CDR1 MNHNY and CDR2 SVGAGI (reference sequence). Between the trimmed V and J ends, which lost 6 bases and 5 bases, there was a span of 13 bases. CDR3 loop: CASRGSQGTEAFF. CDR3 coding DNA: TGTGCCAGCAGAGGATCACAGGGAACTGAAGCTTTCTTT.

The chain recombines TRBV7-2 with TRBJ2-3, with 10 bases fitting TRBD2. There are 17 residues in the CDR3. The germline CDR1 and CDR2 sequences are SGHTA and FQGNSA. V was pared by 3 bases and J by 5 bases, with 11 bases of the junction left unmatched. CDR3 sequence: CASSLGLATSMGDTQYF. The CDR3 DNA reads as TGTGCCAGCAGCTTGGGACTAGCGACGTCAATGGGAGATACGCAGTATTTT.

This chain links TRBV5-1 with TRBJ1-1, with a weak D call TRBD1 (5 bases). Trimming pared 4 bases from V and 3 bases from J, leaving 16 bases between. Germline V gene sequence: CDR1 SGHRS, CDR2 YFSETQ. This CDR3 is built from 15 residues. CDR3 in DNA: TGCGCCAGCAGCCTCTCCGGAGGGGCTGACACTGAAGCTTTCTTT. Its protein product is CASSLSGGADTEAFF.

The count of this clone is one. The genes are TRBV5-6 and TRBJ2-3, with 13 bases identical to TRBD2. Losses at the gene ends were 0 bases for V and 2 bases for J; bases not matched to a gene: 6. The CDR3 sequence is 18 residues long. Per the germline V gene, CDR1 is SGHDT and CDR2 is YYEEEE. Here the CDR3 reads CASSLGLAGGGTTDTQYF. CDR3 nucleotide sequence: TGTGCCAGCAGCTTGGGACTAGCGGGGGGAGGTACCACAGATACGCAGTATTTT.

This chain links TRBV7-9 with TRBJ1-4, with D unclear. CDR3 length: 14 residues. Germline CDR1 and CDR2: SEHNR and FQNEAQ (reference sequence). Trimming stripped 5 bases from V and 7 bases from J, with 14 bases between. CDR3 region: CASSPSGRAEKLFF. The DNA for the CDR3 is TGTGCCAGCAGCCCAAGTGGGAGGGCTGAAAAACTGTTTTTT.

The chain combines TRBV5-1 with TRBJ1-1; possible D gene TRBD1, 5 bases. CDR3 length equals 16 residues. The V end lost 0 bases, the J end lost 4 bases, and 16 bases lay between the germline ends. CDR1 SGHRS and CDR2 YFSETQ come from the germline V gene. The CDR3 region is CASSLAGGGRGTEAFF. The CDR3 bases are TGCGCCAGCAGCTTGGCCGGGGGGGGAAGGGGCACTGAAGCTTTCTTT.

This clone came up once. The genes are TRBV5-8 and TRBJ2-6; D remains unclear. Deletions cut 4 bases from V and 0 bases from J, with 8 bases between. The CDR3 length is 15 residues. Germline assignment: CDR1 SGHTS and CDR2 YDEGEE. The CDR3 reads CASSTGNSGANVLTF. CDR3 DNA sequence: TGTGCCAGCAGCACCGGTAACTCTGGGGCCAACGTCCTGACTTTC. Drawing the rest from reference TRBV5-8 and TRBJ2-6, the complete variable domain is EAGVTQSPTHLIKTRGQQATLRCSPISGHTSVYWYQQALGLGLQFLLWYDEGEERNRGNFPPRFSGRQFPNYSSELNVNALELEDSALYLCASSTGNSGANVLTFGAGSRLTVL.

The rearrangement links TRBV11-2 to TRBJ2-3, with D unclear. This CDR3 is built from 13 residues. Trimming removed 5 bases from V and 4 bases from J, with 10 bases in between. Looked up from germline, CDR1 is SGHAT and CDR2 is FQNNGV. The DNA for the CDR3 is TGTGCCAGCAGCCCGAGCCATTCAGATACGCAGTATTTT. The encoded protein is CASSPSHSDTQYF.

The CDR3 region is CASSPLGGGSTGELFF. CDR3 in DNA: TGTGCCAGCAGCCCGCTCGGCGGGGGCAGCACCGGGGAGCTGTTTTTT. This chain connects TRBV27 to TRBJ2-2, with a weak D call TRBD2 (7 bases). The germline V gene encodes CDR1 MNHEY and CDR2 SMNVEV (reference sequence). This CDR3 has 16 amino acids. The V end was cut by 6 bases, the J end by 4 bases, with 18 bases between.

CDR3 coding DNA: TGTGCCAGCAGTTACGGGGCAAATTCCTACGAGCAGTACTTC. Translated, it gives CASSYGANSYEQYF. This chain connects TRBV6-5 to TRBJ2-7, with a tentative D call TRBD1 (5 bases). This CDR3 is built from 14 residues. V was trimmed by 2 bases and J by 1 base, leaving 9 bases between them. Germline V gene data show CDR1 as MNHEY and CDR2 as SVGAGI.

The chain is built from TRBV11-1 and TRBJ2-7; TRBD1 aligns across 10 bases. V shed 4 bases, J shed 6 bases, and the junction held 3 bases outside the gene matches. Germline loops: CDR1 SGHAT, CDR2 FQDESV (reference sequence). CDR3 size: 13 residues. In DNA form, the CDR3 reads TGTGCCAGCAGCTGGGACAGGGGTAGCGAGCAGTACTTC. Translation: CASSWDRGSEQYF.

As DNA, the CDR3 is TGTGCCAGCTCACCCCCGGGAGAGACCCAGTACTTC. This codes for CASSPPGETQYF. The rearrangement links TRBV18 to TRBJ2-5; D is undetermined. In germline, CDR1 is KGHSH, CDR2 LQKENI. This CDR3 contains 12 residues. The V end lost 3 bases, the J end lost 4 bases, and 6 bases lay between the germline ends.

V is TRBV30 and J is TRBJ1-5, with D unresolved. Germline assignment: CDR1 GTSNPN and CDR2 SVGIG (reference sequence). The CDR3 is 13 residues long. Trimming pared 3 bases from V and 6 bases from J, leaving 12 bases between. The DNA for the CDR3 is TGTGCCTGGAGCGCGGGGTACGGTCAGCCCCAGCATTTT. Amino acid sequence: CAWSAGYGQPQHF. The whole variable domain, filled in from reference TRBV30 and TRBJ1-5, reads SQTIHQWPATLVQPVGSPLSLECTVEGTSNPNLYWYRQAAGRGLQLLFYSVGIGQISSEVPQNLSASRPQDRQFILSSKKLLLSDSGFYLCAWSAGYGQPQHFGDGTRLSIL.

This chain joins TRBV9 and TRBJ2-3; 8 bases agree with TRBD2. This CDR3 has 17 residues. Losses at the gene ends were 1 base for V and 4 bases for J; bases not matched to a gene: 11. Germline CDR1 is SGDLS and CDR2 is YYNGEE. The CDR3 loop reads CASSVREGPPSADTQYF. CDR3 DNA: TGTGCCAGCAGCGTACGGGAGGGCCCGCCATCCGCAGATACGCAGTATTTT.

V gene TRBV28 combines with J gene TRBJ1-2, with 7 bases that match TRBD1. Germline values: CDR1 MDHEN, CDR2 SYDVKM. V was clipped by 10 bases and J by 7 bases; unmatched bases: 12. The CDR3 totals 13 residues. The CDR3 region has the DNA TGTGCCATCAAACAGGGGCCAGAGATTGGCTACACCTTC. Translation gives CAIKQGPEIGYTF.

The chain links TRBV9 to TRBJ2-3; TRBD1 aligns across 7 bases. The CDR3 is made up of 15 amino acids. CDR1 is SGDLS, CDR2 YYNGEE, per germline. V lost 7 bases, J lost 1 base, and 9 bases stayed unmatched. The CDR3 sequence is CASGSTGTGTDTQYF. The CDR3 DNA follows: TGTGCCAGCGGGAGCACCGGGACAGGCACAGATACGCAGTATTTT.

This clone was seen a single time. The chain recombines TRBV20-1 with TRBJ2-3; D remains ambiguous. CDR3 length: 11 amino acids. CDR1 and CDR2 from the germline V gene are DFQATT and SNEGSKA (reference sequence). Trimming removed 5 bases at V and 6 bases at J, with 9 bases between. The CDR3 region is CSARLGDTQYF. The CDR3 DNA is TGCAGTGCTCGCCTCGGGGATACGCAGTATTTT.

The V gene is TRBV7-9, the J gene TRBJ1-1; D perhaps matches TRBD1 (5 bases). The germline V gene has CDR1 SEHNR and CDR2 FQNEAQ (reference sequence). CDR3 length: 12 amino acids. Trimming removed 7 bases from V and 1 base from J, with 7 bases in between. The CDR3 DNA reads as TGTGCCAGCACAACAGGGAACACTGAAGCTTTCTTT. Translation: CASTTGNTEAFF. Drawing the rest from reference TRBV7-9 and TRBJ1-1, the complete variable domain is DTGVSQNPRHKITKRGQNVTFRCDPISEHNRLYWYRQTLGQGPEFLTYFQNEAQLEKSRLLSDRFSAERPKGSFSTLEIQRTEQGDSAMYLCASTTGNTEAFFGQGTRLTVV.

The chain links TRBV11-2 to TRBJ2-3; no reliable D call. CDR1 is SGHAT and CDR2 is FQNNGV in the germline V gene. The V end was cut by 2 bases, the J end by 10 bases, with 7 bases between. The CDR3 extends over 11 amino acids. CDR3 in amino acids: CASSLSPSQYF. In DNA form, the CDR3 reads TGTGCCAGCAGCTTAAGCCCGTCGCAGTATTTT.

The rearrangement uses TRBV11-2 and TRBJ2-1; 9 bases agree with TRBD2. V lost 5 bases to trimming and J lost 5 bases; unmatched junction nucleotides: 10. The CDR3 length is 16 residues. CDR1 and CDR2 from the germline V gene are SGHAT and FQNNGV. CDR3 residues: CASSASRASGNNEQFF. In DNA, the CDR3 is TGTGCCAGCAGCGCCTCCCGGGCTAGCGGGAACAATGAGCAGTTCTTC.

The V gene is TRBV18, the J gene TRBJ2-7; D is possibly TRBD2 (6 bases). This CDR3 has 14 amino acids. Germline V lookup: CDR1 KGHSH, CDR2 LQKENI. V was trimmed by 6 bases and J by 3 bases, leaving 15 bases between them. CDR3 residues: CASSPLEGSYEQYF. As DNA, the CDR3 is TGTGCCAGCTCCCCTTTGGAGGGGAGCTACGAGCAGTACTTC.

V is TRBV25-1 and J is TRBJ1-1; D uncertain. The CDR3 contains 17 residues. Germline V gene sequence: CDR1 MGHDK, CDR2 SYGVNS. Trimming stripped 0 bases from V and 1 base from J, with 15 bases between. The CDR3 DNA is TGTGCCAGCAGTGAATATTTTTCGGAGGGAAAGAACACTGAAGCTTTCTTT. Protein sequence: CASSEYFSEGKNTEAFF.

This chain links TRBV25-1 with TRBJ2-1; 13 nucleotides align to TRBD2. The CDR3 totals 16 residues. Germline V gene data show CDR1 as MGHDK and CDR2 as SYGVNS. Trimming cost V 2 bases and J 7 bases; bases outside gene matches: 5. CDR3 region: CASSEGLAGVHNEQFF. CDR3 in DNA: TGTGCCAGCAGTGAAGGACTAGCGGGAGTACATAATGAGCAGTTCTTC.

V is TRBV19 and J is TRBJ2-7, with 15 bases that match TRBD2. CDR1 and CDR2 from the germline V gene are LNHDA and SQIVND (reference sequence). J was trimmed by 2 bases and V by 1 base; bases with no gene match: 6. The CDR3 covers 18 residues. CDR3 DNA sequence: TGTGCCAGTAGTATAGCCCTAGGACTAGCGGGAGGGGCCTACGAGCAGTACTTC. This encodes CASSIALGLAGGAYEQYF.

The V gene is TRBV9, the J gene TRBJ1-1; 7 bases are shared with TRBD1. This CDR3 contains 14 residues. V trimming: 3 bases; J trimming: 11 bases; junction bases outside the gene matches: 13. Germline CDR1 is SGDLS and CDR2 is YYNGEE. The CDR3 sequence: CASSGIEGASRAFF. Here the CDR3 DNA reads TGTGCCAGCAGCGGCATAGAGGGGGCGTCTCGGGCTTTCTTT.

This clone is a singleton in its sample. It is unclear where the CDR3 begins or ends on the DNA, so no DNA is shown, and the CDR3 is as TCRdb lists it. J is TRBJ1-2 and V is TRBV30. The CDR3 spans 11 amino acids, including both terminal residues. Germline assignment: CDR1 GTSNPN and CDR2 SVGIG (reference sequence). CDR3 amino acids: CAWSVGAGSTF.

The rearrangement uses TRBV23-1 and TRBJ2-1; weak D call: TRBD2 (6 bases). TRBV23-1 is an ORF, and what it does is uncertain. The CDR3 loop spans 17 amino acids. With 3 bases removed from V and 2 bases from J, the gap between germline ends came to 17 bases. The CDR3 spells CASSHPRLVSPYNEQFF. Here the CDR3 DNA reads TGCGCCAGCAGTCACCCCCGACTAGTCTCCCCCTACAATGAGCAGTTCTTC.

This clone was counted only a few times. The chain joins TRBV27 to TRBJ1-4; 7 nucleotides match TRBD1. The CDR3 sequence is 16 residues long. Germline loops: CDR1 MNHEY, CDR2 SMNVEV (reference sequence). The trim removed 4 bases at V and 7 bases at J, leaving 12 bases unmatched. CDR3 residues: CASSSTSTGVGEKLFF. DNA for the CDR3: TGTGCCAGCAGTTCCACCTCCACAGGGGTTGGTGAAAAACTGTTTTTT.

This clone has only a few counts. The chain carries TRBV6-4 and TRBJ2-2; unclear D gene. CDR3 length equals 13 residues. From germline, CDR1 is MRHNA and CDR2 SNTAGT. V lost 4 bases to trimming and J lost 6 bases, with 9 bases between them. For the CDR3, the DNA is TGTGCCAGCAGTGTCCCCTATGCCGGGGAGCTGTTTTTT. It is translated as CASSVPYAGELFF.

The chain recombines TRBV6-1 with TRBJ2-7; D gene uncertain. CDR1 is MNHNS and CDR2 is SASEGT in the germline V gene. The CDR3 is 15 residues long. V was pared by 0 bases and J by 3 bases, with 12 bases between. CDR3 sequence: CASSEAVNPLYEQYF. Written as DNA, the CDR3 is TGTGCCAGCAGTGAAGCGGTAAACCCACTCTACGAGCAGTACTTC.